This T cell receptor beta chain came from a study of Ad26.COV2.S vaccination and SARS-CoV-2 variants. Sequencing was performed with immunoSEQ multiplex PCR; in TCRdb, only in-frame clones are kept and a portion is missing. Of roughly 410,000 clones detected, about 80% appear once; the ten largest clones hold 7% to 9.5%. This clone has only a few counts. Its antigen is unidentified. General study points: Spike-specific TCR breadth was greater after Ad26.COV2.S than placebo.

Regarding treatment: roughly 18 received Ad26.COV2.S at low or high dose, single or two shots; roughly 5 received placebo; per-sample allocation not given. The samples date from day 63 after the first vaccine or placebo injection. The starting material was peripheral blood, obtained in a trial of Ad26.COV2.S vaccine versus placebo. The TCR was taken from a person between 18 and 60 years old who received the Ad26.COV2.S COVID-19 vaccine or a placebo.

For the CDR3, the DNA is TGTGCCAGTAGGAACTCACTTCGGGGACAGGAATTCCATGAGCAGTTCTTC. It encodes CASRNSLRGQEFHEQFF. The rearrangement links TRBV19 to TRBJ2-1, with 8 bases fitting TRBD1. CDR3 length equals 17 residues. Germline V gene sequence: CDR1 LNHDA, CDR2 SQIVND (reference sequence). V gave up 6 bases and J gave up 8 bases; unmatched junction bases: 18.